This section outlines one T cell receptor beta chain sequence together with its context. The antigen is undetermined. Profiling relied on immunoSEQ multiplex PCR, and the TCRdb table lists in-frame clones only, not all of them. The profile shows roughly 130,000 clones, 80% to 90% of them singletons. The sample comes from a study of T cell responses to AZD1222 COVID-19 vaccine. General study results and limits: Receipt of two AZD1222 doses was followed by a rise in Spike-specific TCR breadth and depth. Recipients of AZD1222 seropositive at baseline numbered only 6 or 7. Repertoire sampling happened only post peak T cell response. White British people made up most donors, females outnumbered males, and clonal diversity was possibly underestimated.

CDR1 and CDR2 from the germline V gene are MDHEN and SYDVKM. With V trimmed by 3 bases and J by 5 bases, 10 bases remained unmatched. The CDR3 sequence is 18 residues long. This specimen consisted of peripheral blood, obtained on day 0 of AZD1222 vaccination. J is TRBJ2-3 and V is TRBV28; 14 nucleotides line up with TRBD2. The TCR originated in an adult in good health. The CDR3 nucleotides read TGTGCCAGCAGTTTGGTCCGACTAGCGGGGGGGCCAGAAGATACGCAGTATTTT. Amino acids: CASSLVRLAGGPEDTQYF.